The 2 T cell receptor beta chains presented below share a single source sample, sequenced in a study of OX40 agonist ivuxolimab in advanced cancers. Some clones are missing from TCRdb's copy, which holds only in-frame ones; the method was immunoSEQ multiplex PCR. This sample carries about 100,000 clones, around 87% of them seen once, and the ten largest clones take around 1.5%. The sequencing used CD4+ or CD8+ T cells sorted from blood, collected in a trial of the OX40 agonist ivuxolimab. The receptor set was obtained from an adult with an advanced solid tumor such as melanoma, head and neck, liver or kidney cancer.

CDR3 residues: CASTLGRWVAPDTQYF. In DNA, the CDR3 is TGTGCCAGCACCCTAGGTCGGTGGGTGGCCCCAGATACGCAGTATTTT. The chain links TRBV7-2 to TRBJ2-3, with D unclear. Trimming removed 7 bases at V and 4 bases at J, with 21 bases between. CDR3 size: 16 residues. The germline gives CDR1 SGHTA, CDR2 FQGNSA.

This clone was observed a single time. This chain uses TRBV28 with TRBJ2-5; a possible D gene is TRBD2 (6 bases). This CDR3 contains 19 residues. Germline lookup yields CDR1 MDHEN and CDR2 SYDVKM. V dropped 7 bases and J dropped 4 bases, with 31 bases sitting between them. CDR3 in amino acids: CASTSPSGTWEPRGETQYF. CDR3 nucleotides: TGTGCCAGCACCTCCCCCTCCGGGACTTGGGAGCCCAGAGGAGAGACCCAGTACTTC.